These T cell receptor beta chains were read from a single sample in a study of blood T cell repertoires in COVID-19. Clones were read by immunoSEQ multiplex PCR, and TCRdb kept only the in-frame ones, dropping some. This sample has about 400,000 clones, with about 89% found just once. Specimen: peripheral blood. These receptors all come from a man aged 40-49 years with acute or convalescent COVID-19. CDR3s include the opening cysteine and the closing phenylalanine or tryptophan. The order of the fields is V gene, clone size, CDR3 protein. The size field is filled for only some rows; it gives once, few, many or a size class.

TRBV5-8 . CASSLGQGTDTEAFF
TRBV9 . CASSAEGPLHF
TRBV27 . CASSLSKRGIEAFF
TRBV7-2 . CASSYQGQVLSPQHF
TRBV19 once CASSNGQFGTGELFF
TRBV2 . CASSTGPTNEKLFF
TRBV6-6 . CASKGLADSYEQYF
TRBV2 . CASSAGTARARVGYTF
TRBV5-1 . CASSFRAGEYEQYF
TRBV18 . CASSPGTSAINEQFF
TRBV11-2 . CASSFRNLRGFNEQFF
TRBV28 few CASSQTGGGYGYTF
TRBV24-1 . CATSDGGEDTQYF
TRBV5-4 . CASSPSTGANVLTF
TRBV29-1 once CSVEGTGVRGGYTF
TRBV30 . CAWGSSGNTIYF
TRBV9 . CASSARQGGGNEKLFF
TRBV7-9 . CASSPQGNYGYTF
TRBV5-1 . CASSLAPGGNTEAFF
TRBV13 . CASSPGLASNEQFF
TRBV28 . CASSYRRGGYNSNQPQHF
TRBV25-1 . CASSDEASGSREQYF
TRBV4-1 . CASSQEGGQTYEQYF
TRBV3-1/TRBV3-2 . CASSPFISGTSADTQYF
TRBV19 many CASSMRDQPQHF
TRBV10-3 . CAIGGPGQGAAGYTF
TRBV11-2 . CASSLRGHGLGYGYTF
TRBV10-3 . CAIRGGASGRGFSYEQYF
TRBV14 . CASSQVGTGASATQYF
TRBV6-5 . CASSYSRGVNEQYF
TRBV30 . CAWKVVQGQMGGYTF
TRBV7-6 . CASSSLRGRTSSYNEQFF
TRBV10-3 few CAITGGSDNEQFF
TRBV5-4 . CASSFGGTPNEQFF
TRBV12-3/TRBV12-4 . CASSRLWGDEQYF
TRBV5-1 . CAEPSGGAGMGSEQYF
TRBV14 . CASSQGFMLAGPDTEAFF
TRBV5-1 . CASGVGVPTGELFF
TRBV4-1 once CASSQDGGYGYTF
TRBV28 . CASRRLYEQYF
TRBV7-3 . CASSLGSPNYGYTF
TRBV27 . CASSLLQAGYEQYF
TRBV2 . CASSTGTGLPPNYGYTF
TRBV11-2 . CASSLRRNEQFF
TRBV6-5 . CASSSPRGFFEQYF
TRBV4-2 . CASSQDPREAQHF
TRBV27 . CASSSSGGFLQPQHF
TRBV2 . CASSVFEPQHF
TRBV27 . CASSPGGAGYTF
TRBV25-1 . CASSELHYGYTF
TRBV20-1 . CSARRYAQYF
TRBV11-3 . CASSLVSASPLHF
TRBV6-1 . CASSEGDRVDQPQHF
TRBV6-5 . CASSRQGNYGYTF
TRBV7-8 . CASSLDSGRYEQFF